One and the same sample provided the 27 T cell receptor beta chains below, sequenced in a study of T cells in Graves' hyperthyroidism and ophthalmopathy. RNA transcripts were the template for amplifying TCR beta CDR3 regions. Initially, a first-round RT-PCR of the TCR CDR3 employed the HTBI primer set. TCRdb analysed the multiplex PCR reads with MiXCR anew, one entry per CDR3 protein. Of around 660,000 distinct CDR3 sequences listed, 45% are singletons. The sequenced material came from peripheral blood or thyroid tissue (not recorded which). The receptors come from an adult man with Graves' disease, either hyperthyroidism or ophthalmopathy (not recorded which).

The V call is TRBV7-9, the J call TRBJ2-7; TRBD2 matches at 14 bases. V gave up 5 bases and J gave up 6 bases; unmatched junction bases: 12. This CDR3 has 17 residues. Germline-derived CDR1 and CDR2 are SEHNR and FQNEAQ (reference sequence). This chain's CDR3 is CASSSLGLAGVLTEQYF. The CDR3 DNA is TGTGCCAGCAGCAGTCTGGGACTAGCGGGAGTTCTAACCGAGCAGTACTTC.

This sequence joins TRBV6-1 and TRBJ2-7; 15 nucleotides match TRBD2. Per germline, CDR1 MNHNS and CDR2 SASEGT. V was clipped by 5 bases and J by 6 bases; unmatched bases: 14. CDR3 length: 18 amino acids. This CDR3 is CASSPPGLAGGRRIEQYF. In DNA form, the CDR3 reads TGTGCCAGCAGTCCTCCGGGACTAGCGGGAGGACGCCGGATCGAGCAGTACTTC.

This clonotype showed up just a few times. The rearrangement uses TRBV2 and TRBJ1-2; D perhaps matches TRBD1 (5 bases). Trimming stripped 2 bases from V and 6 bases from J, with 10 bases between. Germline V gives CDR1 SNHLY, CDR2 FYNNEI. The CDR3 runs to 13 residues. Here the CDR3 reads CASSERQINGYTF. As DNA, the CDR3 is TGTGCCAGCAGTGAACGACAGATTAATGGCTACACCTTC. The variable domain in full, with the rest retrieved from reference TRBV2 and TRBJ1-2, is EPEVTQTPSHQVTQMGQEVILRCVPISNHLYFYWYRQILGQKVEFLVSFYNNEISEKSEIFDDQFSVERPDGSNFTLKIRSTKLEDSAMYFCASSERQINGYTFGSGTRLTVV.

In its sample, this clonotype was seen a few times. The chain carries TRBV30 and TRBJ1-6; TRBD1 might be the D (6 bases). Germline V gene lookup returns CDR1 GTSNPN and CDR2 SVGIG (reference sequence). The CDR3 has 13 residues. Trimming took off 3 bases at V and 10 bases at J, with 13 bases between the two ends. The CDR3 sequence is CAWSPGEVSPLHF. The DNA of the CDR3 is TGTGCCTGGAGCCCAGGGGAGGTATCACCCCTCCACTTT. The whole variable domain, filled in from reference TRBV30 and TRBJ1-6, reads SQTIHQWPATLVQPVGSPLSLECTVEGTSNPNLYWYRQAAGRGLQLLFYSVGIGQISSEVPQNLSASRPQDRQFILSSKKLLLSDSGFYLCAWSPGEVSPLHFGNGTRLTVT.

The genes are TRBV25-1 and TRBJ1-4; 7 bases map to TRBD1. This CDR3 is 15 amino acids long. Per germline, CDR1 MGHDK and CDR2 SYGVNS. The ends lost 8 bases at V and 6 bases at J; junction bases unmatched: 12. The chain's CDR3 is CASFGSGTEYEKLFF. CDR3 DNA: TGTGCCAGCTTCGGCTCCGGGACAGAATATGAAAAACTGTTTTTT.

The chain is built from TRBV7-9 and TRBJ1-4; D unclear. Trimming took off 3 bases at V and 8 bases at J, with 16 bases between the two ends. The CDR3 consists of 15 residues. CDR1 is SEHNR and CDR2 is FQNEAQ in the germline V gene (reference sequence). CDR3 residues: CASSLLEAGAEKLFF. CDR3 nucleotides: TGTGCCAGCAGCTTGTTGGAGGCTGGCGCCGAAAAACTGTTTTTT.

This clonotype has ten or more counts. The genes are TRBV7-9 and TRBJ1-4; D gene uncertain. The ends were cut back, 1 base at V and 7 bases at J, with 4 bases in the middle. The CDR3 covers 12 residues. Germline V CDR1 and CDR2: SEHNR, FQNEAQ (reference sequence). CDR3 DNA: TGTGCCAGCAGCTTAGAACGTGAAAAACTGTTTTTT. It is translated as CASSLEREKLFF.

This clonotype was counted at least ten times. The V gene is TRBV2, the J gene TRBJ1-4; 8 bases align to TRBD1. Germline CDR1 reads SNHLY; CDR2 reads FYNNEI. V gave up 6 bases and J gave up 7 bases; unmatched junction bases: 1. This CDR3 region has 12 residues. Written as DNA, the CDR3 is TGTGCCAGCAGACAGGGGGGTGAAAAACTGTTTTTT. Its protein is CASRQGGEKLFF.

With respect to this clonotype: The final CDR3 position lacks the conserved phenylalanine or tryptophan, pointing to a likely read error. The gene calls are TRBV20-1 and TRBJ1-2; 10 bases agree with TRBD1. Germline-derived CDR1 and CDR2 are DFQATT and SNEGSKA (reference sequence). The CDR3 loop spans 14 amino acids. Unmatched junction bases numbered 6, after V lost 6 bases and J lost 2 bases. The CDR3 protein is CSAPPGQGNYGYTL. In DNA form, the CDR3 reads TGCAGTGCCCCCCCGGGACAGGGGAACTATGGCTACACCCTC.

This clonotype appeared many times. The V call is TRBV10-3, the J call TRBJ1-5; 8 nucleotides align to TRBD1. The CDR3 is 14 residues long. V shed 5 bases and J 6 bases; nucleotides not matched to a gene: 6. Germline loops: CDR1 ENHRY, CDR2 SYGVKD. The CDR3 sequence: CAISPDRGFQPQHF. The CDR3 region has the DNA TGTGCCATCAGTCCTGACAGGGGCTTTCAGCCCCAGCATTTT.

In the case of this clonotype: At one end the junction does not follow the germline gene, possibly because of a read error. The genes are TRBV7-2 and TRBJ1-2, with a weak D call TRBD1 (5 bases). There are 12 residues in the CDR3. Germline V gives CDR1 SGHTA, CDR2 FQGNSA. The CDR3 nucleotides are TGCGCCAGCAGCCAAGCGGGGGATAGCTACACCTTC. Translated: CASSQAGDSYTF.

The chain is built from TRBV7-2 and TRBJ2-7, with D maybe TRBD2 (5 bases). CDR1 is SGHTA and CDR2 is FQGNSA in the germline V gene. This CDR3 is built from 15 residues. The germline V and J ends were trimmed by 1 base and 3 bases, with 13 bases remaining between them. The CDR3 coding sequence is TGTGCCAGCAGCTTAGAAGCGGTGAACTACTACGAGCAGTACTTC. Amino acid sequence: CASSLEAVNYYEQYF.

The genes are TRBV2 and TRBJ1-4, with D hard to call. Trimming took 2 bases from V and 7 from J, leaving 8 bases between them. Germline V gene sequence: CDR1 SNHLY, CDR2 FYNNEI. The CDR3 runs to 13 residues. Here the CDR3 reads CASSEMVGEKLFF. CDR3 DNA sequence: TGTGCCAGCAGTGAAATGGTGGGTGAAAAACTGTTTTTT.

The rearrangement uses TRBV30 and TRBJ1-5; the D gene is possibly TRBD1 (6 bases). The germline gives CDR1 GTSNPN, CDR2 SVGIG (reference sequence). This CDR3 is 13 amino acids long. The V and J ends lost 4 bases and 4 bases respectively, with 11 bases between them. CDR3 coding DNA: TGTGCCTGGACTAGTCAGGGGAATCAGCCCCAGCATTTT. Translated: CAWTSQGNQPQHF.

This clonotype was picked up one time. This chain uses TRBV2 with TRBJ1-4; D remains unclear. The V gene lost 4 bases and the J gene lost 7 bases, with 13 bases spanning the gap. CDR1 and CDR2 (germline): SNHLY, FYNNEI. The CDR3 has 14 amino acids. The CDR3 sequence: CASSGHQDGEKLFF. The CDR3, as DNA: TGTGCCAGCAGTGGACACCAGGATGGTGAAAAACTGTTTTTT.

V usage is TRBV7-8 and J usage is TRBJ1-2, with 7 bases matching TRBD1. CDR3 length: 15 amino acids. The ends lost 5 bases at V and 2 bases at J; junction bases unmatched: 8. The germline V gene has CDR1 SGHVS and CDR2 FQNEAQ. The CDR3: CASSLPGQPNYGYTF. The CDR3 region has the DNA TGTGCCAGCAGCCTCCCGGGACAGCCGAACTATGGCTACACCTTC.

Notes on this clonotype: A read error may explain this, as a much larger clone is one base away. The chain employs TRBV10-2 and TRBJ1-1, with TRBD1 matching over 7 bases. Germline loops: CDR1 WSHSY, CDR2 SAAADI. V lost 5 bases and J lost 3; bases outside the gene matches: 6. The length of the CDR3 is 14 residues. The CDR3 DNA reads TGCGCCAGCAGTCTAGAAGGGGGCCACACTGAAGCTTTCTTT. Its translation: CASSLEGGHTEAFF.

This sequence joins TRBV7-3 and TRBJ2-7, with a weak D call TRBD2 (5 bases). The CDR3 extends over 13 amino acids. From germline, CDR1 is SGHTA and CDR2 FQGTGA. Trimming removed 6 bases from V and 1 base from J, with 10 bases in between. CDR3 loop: CASSTGWSYEQYF. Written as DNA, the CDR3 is TGTGCCAGCAGTACGGGGTGGTCCTACGAGCAGTACTTC.

CDR3 amino acids: CASSSEEGARTEAFF. DNA of the CDR3: TGTGCCAGCAGCTCCGAGGAGGGGGCAAGGACTGAAGCTTTCTTT. The rearrangement links TRBV12-3 or TRBV12-4 to TRBJ1-1; 7 bases match TRBD1. Trimming removed 6 bases from V and 5 bases from J; junction bases left unmatched: 12. This CDR3 is 15 amino acids long.

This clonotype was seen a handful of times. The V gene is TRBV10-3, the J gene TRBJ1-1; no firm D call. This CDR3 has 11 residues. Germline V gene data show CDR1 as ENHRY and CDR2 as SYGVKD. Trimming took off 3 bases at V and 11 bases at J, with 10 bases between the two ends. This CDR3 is CAISDPSRAFF. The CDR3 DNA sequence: TGTGCCATCAGTGATCCGAGCAGGGCTTTCTTT.

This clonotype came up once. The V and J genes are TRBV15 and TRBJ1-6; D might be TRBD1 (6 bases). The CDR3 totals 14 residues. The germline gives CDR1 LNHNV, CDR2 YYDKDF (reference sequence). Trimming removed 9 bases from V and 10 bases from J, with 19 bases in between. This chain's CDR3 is CATTSTGALSPLHF. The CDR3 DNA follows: TGTGCCACAACCTCCACGGGGGCGCTCTCACCCCTCCACTTT.

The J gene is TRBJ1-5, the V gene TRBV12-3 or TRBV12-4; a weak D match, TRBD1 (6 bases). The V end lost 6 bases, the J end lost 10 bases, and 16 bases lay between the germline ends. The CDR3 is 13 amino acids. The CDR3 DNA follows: TGTGCCAGCAGAGGGGGGGACATTGCCCCCCAGCATTTT. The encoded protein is CASRGGDIAPQHF.

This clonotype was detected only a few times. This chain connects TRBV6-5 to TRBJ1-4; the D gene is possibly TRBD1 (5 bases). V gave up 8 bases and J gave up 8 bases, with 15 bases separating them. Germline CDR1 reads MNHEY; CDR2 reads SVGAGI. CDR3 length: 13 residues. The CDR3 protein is CASATGGGEKLFF. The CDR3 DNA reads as TGTGCCAGCGCCACAGGTGGGGGAGAAAAACTGTTTTTT.

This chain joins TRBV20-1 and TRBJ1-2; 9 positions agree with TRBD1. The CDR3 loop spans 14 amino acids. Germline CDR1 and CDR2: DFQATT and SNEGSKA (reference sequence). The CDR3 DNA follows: TGCAGCGCACAGGGGGCAGATACTAACTATGGCTACACCTTC. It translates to CSAQGADTNYGYTF.

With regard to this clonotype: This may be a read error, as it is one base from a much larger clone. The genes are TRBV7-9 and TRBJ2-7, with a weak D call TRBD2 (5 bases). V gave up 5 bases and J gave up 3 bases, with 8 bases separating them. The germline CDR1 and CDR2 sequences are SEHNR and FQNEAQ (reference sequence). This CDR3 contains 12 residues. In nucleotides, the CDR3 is TGTGCCAGCAGCCCCCGGGACTACGAGCAGTACTTC. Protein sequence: CASSPRDYEQYF. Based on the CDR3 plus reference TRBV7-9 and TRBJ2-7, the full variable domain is DTGVSQNPRHKITKRGQNVTFRCDPISEHNRLYWYRQTLGQGPEFLTYFQNEAQLEKSRLLSDRFSAERPKGSFSTLEIQRTEQGDSAMYLCASSPRDYEQYFGPGTRLTVT.

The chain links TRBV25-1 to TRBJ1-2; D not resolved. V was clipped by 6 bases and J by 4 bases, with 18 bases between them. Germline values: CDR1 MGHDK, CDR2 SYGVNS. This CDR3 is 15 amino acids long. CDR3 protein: CASSEPALGTYGYTF. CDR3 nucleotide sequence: TGTGCCAGCAGCGAACCCGCTTTGGGTACCTATGGCTACACCTTC.

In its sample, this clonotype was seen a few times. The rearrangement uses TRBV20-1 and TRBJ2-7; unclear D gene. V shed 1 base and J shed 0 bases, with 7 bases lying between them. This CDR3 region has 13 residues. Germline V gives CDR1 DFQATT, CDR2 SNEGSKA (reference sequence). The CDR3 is CSARVPSSYEQYF. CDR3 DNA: TGCAGTGCTAGAGTCCCGAGCTCCTACGAGCAGTACTTC.